This T cell receptor beta chain appears in the sequencing data of a study of vaccination effects on CD4 cells after COVID-19. Study background: It was two doses of either the BNT162b2 or mRNA-1273 vaccine that participants received. Regarding the study as a whole: In the late period after vaccination, infection- and vaccine-induced clones contracted markedly.

Using viral peptide pools, the ViraFEST assay grew out antigen-specific CD4+ T cells prior to sequencing. Following 10 days of culture, CD4+ T cells were isolated. Having tested negative for nucleocapsid antibodies, the vaccine recipients showed no prior SARS-CoV-2 infection. Peptides at 10 ug/ml and IL-2 at approximately 9.7 IU/ml were added to about 2 million PBMC per well. For this clone: What it binds is unknown. This CDR3 is also generated by other DNA sequences in the sample.

The protocol was immunoSEQ multiplex PCR, while the TCRdb copy is restricted to in-frame clones and leaves out a portion. The data hold about 79,000 clones, with 70% to 75% observed a single time. Germline values: CDR1 LNHDA, CDR2 SQIVND (reference sequence). The V gene end was trimmed by 7 bases and the J gene end by 5 bases; junction bases not matched to a gene: 4. This CDR3 has 12 residues. The receptor was isolated from a human donor who received a COVID-19 vaccine. This specimen was CD4+ T cells from PBMCs cultured with HCoV-229E spike peptides, taken before COVID-19 vaccination. The chain employs TRBV19 and TRBJ1-1; TRBD1 matches 7 bases. CDR3 protein: CASIRGETEAFF. As DNA, the CDR3 is TGTGCCAGTATCAGGGGGGAGACTGAAGCTTTCTTT.